This record concerns one TCR beta chain sequence. The sample belongs to a study of OX40 agonist ivuxolimab in advanced cancers. Here immunoSEQ multiplex PCR was the method, and the copy in TCRdb shows in-frame clones only, minus some. Here the sample spans fewer than 40,000 clones, roughly 90% being singletons. Germline assignment: CDR1 SGHAT and CDR2 FQNNGV. V was cut by 9 bases and J by 7 bases, with 10 bases left in between. CDR3 length: 10 amino acids. The specimen comprised CD4+ or CD8+ T cells sorted from blood, sampled in a trial of the OX40 agonist ivuxolimab. The chain combines TRBV11-2 with TRBJ2-7; D not certain. The clonotype comes from an adult with an advanced solid tumor such as melanoma, head and neck, liver or kidney cancer. CDR3 residues: CASSTDEQYF. The CDR3 region has the DNA TGTGCCAGTTCGACCGATGAGCAGTACTTC.